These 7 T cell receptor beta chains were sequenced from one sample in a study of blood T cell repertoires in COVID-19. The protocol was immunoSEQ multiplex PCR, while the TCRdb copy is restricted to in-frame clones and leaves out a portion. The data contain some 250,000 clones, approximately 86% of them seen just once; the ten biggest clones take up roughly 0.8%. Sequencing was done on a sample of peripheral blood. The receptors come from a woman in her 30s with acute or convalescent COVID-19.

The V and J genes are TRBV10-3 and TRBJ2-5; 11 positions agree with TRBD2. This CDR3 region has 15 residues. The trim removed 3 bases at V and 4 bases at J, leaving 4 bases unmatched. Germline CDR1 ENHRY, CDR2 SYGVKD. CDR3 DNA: TGTGCCATCAGTGAAGGACTAGCGGGTGGAGAGACCCAGTACTTC. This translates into CAISEGLAGGETQYF.

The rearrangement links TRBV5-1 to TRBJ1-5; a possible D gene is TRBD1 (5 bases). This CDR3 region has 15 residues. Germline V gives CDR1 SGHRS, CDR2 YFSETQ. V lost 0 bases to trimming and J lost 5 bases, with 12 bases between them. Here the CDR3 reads CASSLAGRGDQPQHF. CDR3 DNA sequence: TGCGCCAGCAGCTTGGCTGGGCGGGGGGATCAGCCCCAGCATTTT.

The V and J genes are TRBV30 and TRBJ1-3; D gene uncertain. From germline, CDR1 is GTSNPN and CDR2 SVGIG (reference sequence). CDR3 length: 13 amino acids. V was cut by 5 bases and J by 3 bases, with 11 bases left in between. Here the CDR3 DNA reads TGTGCCTGGTCCACCGCGGGTGGAAACACCATATATTTT. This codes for CAWSTAGGNTIYF.

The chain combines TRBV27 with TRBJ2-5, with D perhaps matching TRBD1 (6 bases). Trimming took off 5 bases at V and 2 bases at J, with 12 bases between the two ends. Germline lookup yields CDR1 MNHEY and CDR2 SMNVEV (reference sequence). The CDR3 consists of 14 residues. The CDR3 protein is CASSPRTDQETQYF. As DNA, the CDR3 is TGTGCCAGCAGTCCACGGACAGATCAAGAGACCCAGTACTTC.

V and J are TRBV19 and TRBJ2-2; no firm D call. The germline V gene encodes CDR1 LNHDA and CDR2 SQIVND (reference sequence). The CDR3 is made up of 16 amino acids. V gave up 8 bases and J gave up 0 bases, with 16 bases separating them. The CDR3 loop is CASLNIYTANTGELFF. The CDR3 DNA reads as TGTGCCAGTCTCAATATTTATACTGCGAACACCGGGGAGCTGTTTTTT.

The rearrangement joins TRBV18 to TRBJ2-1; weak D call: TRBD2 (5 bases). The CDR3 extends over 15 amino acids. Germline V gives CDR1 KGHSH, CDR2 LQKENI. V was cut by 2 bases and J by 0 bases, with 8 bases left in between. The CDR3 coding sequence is TGTGCCAGCTCACCAGCGAGGGTCTCCTACAATGAGCAGTTCTTC. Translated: CASSPARVSYNEQFF.

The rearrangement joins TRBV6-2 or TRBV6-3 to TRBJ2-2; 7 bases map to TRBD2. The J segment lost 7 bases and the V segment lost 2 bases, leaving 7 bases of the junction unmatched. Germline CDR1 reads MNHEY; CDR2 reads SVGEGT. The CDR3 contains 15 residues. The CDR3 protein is CASSYGGSWVGELFF. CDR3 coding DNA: TGTGCCAGCAGTTACGGCGGGAGTTGGGTCGGGGAGCTGTTTTTT.